This T cell receptor beta chain appears in the sequencing data of a study of blood T cell repertoires in COVID-19. Study in general: Sources were T cells, B-cell-depleted T cells, or PBMCs; the material itself was cDNA or gDNA.

Participants came from about two dozen US areas, aged about 18 to 90 years. Two negative PCRs, clearance, or symptom resolution had been documented for recovered Cohort 3 donors. Under the authors' procedure: Amplification of reference gene primers was used by the study to estimate nucleated cell counts. Data came from immunoSEQ multiplex PCR; TCRdb stores just in-frame clones and leaves some out. V and J calls and clone size are as listed in that table; D and trimming were resolved from the DNA. The sample has about 280,000 clones, roughly 85% seen once. The clonotype comes from a woman in her 50s who had recovered from COVID-19. The sample was PBMCs or T cells enriched from blood (not recorded which).

CDR3 amino acids: CASREKTAYNEQFF. CDR3 DNA: TGTGCCAGTAGGGAGAAGACAGCTTACAATGAGCAGTTCTTC. The rearrangement links TRBV19 to TRBJ2-1, with D perhaps matching TRBD1 (5 bases). The CDR3 consists of 14 residues. Germline loops: CDR1 LNHDA, CDR2 SQIVND (reference sequence). The V end lost 6 bases, the J end lost 4 bases, and 13 bases lay between the germline ends.